A selection of T cell receptor beta chains follows, all from one sample in a study of cytomegalovirus exposure and HLA in healthy donors. The assay was immunoSEQ multiplex PCR, and TCRdb's table has in-frame clones only and misses some. This sample yields about 140,000 clones, of which around 85% are seen a single time; 1.2% belongs to the top ten. The sample was PBMCs. The source of these receptors is a female donor in good health and CMV-seronegative. Both conserved end residues are part of each CDR3. The D gene is left open where the match is weak. Not all rows give a size; the values are once, few, many and, for expanded clones, a class.

V	size	J	length	D	CDR3	DNA
TRBV5-1	.	TRBJ2-3	17	TRBD2	CASSPGHLAGEVDTQYF	TGCGCCAGCAGCCCTGGTCACCTAGCGGGAGAGGTAGATACGCAGTATTTT
TRBV5-1	.	TRBJ1-4	14	.	CASSTGRTNEKLFF	TGCGCCAGCAGCACGGGGAGAACTAATGAAAAACTGTTTTTT
TRBV6-5	.	TRBJ2-1	13	.	CASMPPTYNEQFF	TGTGCCAGCATGCCTCCCACTTACAATGAGCAGTTCTTC
TRBV25-1	.	TRBJ1-4	13	.	CASSDRPNEKLFF	TGTGCCAGCAGTGACAGGCCTAATGAAAAACTGTTTTTT
TRBV4-1	.	TRBJ2-1	12	.	CASSQDSEEQFF	TGCGCCAGCAGCCAAGACAGCGAAGAGCAGTTCTTC
TRBV5-6	.	TRBJ1-5	13	.	CASSLGYNQPQHF	TGTGCCAGCAGCTTGGGTTACAATCAGCCCCAGCATTTT
TRBV6-5	.	TRBJ1-1	15	.	CASSYSIARATEAFF	TGTGCCAGCAGTTACTCGATTGCCAGGGCCACTGAAGCTTTCTTT
TRBV4-2	.	TRBJ2-1	16	TRBD1	CASSQVGQRTYNEQFF	TGTGCCAGCAGCCAAGTGGGACAGCGAACCTACAATGAGCAGTTCTTC
TRBV2	once	TRBJ1-4	15	.	CASSGQAATNEKLFF	TGTGCCAGCAGTGGACAGGCTGCAACTAATGAAAAACTGTTTTTT
TRBV7-9	.	TRBJ2-2	18	TRBD2	CASSPTPGGAQGTGELFF	TGTGCCAGCAGCCCAACCCCGGGGGGGGCTCAGGGCACCGGGGAGCTGTTTTTT
TRBV5-1	.	TRBJ2-5	15	TRBD2	CASSLGTSGRQTQYF	TGCGCCAGCAGCTTGGGGACTAGCGGGAGACAGACCCAGTACTTC
TRBV13	.	TRBJ2-7	14	.	CASSLGDTPYEQYF	TGTGCCAGCAGCTTGGGGGACACCCCCTACGAGCAGTACTTC
TRBV25-1	.	TRBJ2-5	14	TRBD1	CASSDHDREETQYF	TGTGCCAGCAGTGACCACGACAGGGAGGAGACCCAGTACTTC
TRBV11-2	.	TRBJ2-7	14	.	CASSLGGSTYEQYF	TGTGCCAGCAGCTTAGGAGGCTCGACCTACGAGCAGTACTTC
TRBV6-5	.	TRBJ2-7	14	TRBD1	CASRNRGSRSEQYF	TGTGCCAGCAGGAACAGGGGATCGCGGTCCGAGCAGTACTTC
TRBV29-1	once	TRBJ1-2	12	.	CSVENTNYGYTF	TGCAGCGTTGAAAACACCAACTATGGCTACACCTTC
TRBV4-1	.	TRBJ1-1	13	.	CASSQPRNTEAFF	TGCGCCAGCAGCCAACCCAGGAACACTGAAGCTTTCTTT
TRBV19	once	TRBJ1-1	15	.	CATDPRVGANTEAFF	TGTGCCACCGATCCACGCGTGGGAGCGAACACTGAAGCTTTCTTT
TRBV28	.	TRBJ2-7	16	TRBD1	CASITDRGRGPYEQYF	TGTGCCAGCATCACAGACAGGGGGCGTGGGCCTTACGAGCAGTACTTC
TRBV5-4	.	TRBJ2-3	16	TRBD1	CASRLGGTGEADTQYF	TGTGCCAGCAGACTCGGTGGGACAGGGGAAGCAGATACGCAGTATTTT
TRBV5-1	.	TRBJ2-1	15	.	CASSISGRSYNEQFF	TGCGCCAGCAGCATTAGCGGCCGCTCCTACAATGAGCAGTTCTTC
TRBV5-6	.	TRBJ2-2	16	.	CASSTPRGGNTGELFF	TGTGCCAGCAGCACCCCAAGGGGGGGGAACACCGGGGAGCTGTTTTTT
TRBV23-1	.	TRBJ2-7	16	TRBD2	CASSQSGNSGGYEQYF	TGCGCCAGCAGTCAATCGGGGAACAGCGGGGGCTACGAGCAGTACTTC
TRBV6-4	.	TRBJ2-7	15	TRBD2	CASSDSAGAVNEQYF	TGTGCCAGCAGTGACTCAGCGGGGGCGGTAAACGAGCAGTACTTC